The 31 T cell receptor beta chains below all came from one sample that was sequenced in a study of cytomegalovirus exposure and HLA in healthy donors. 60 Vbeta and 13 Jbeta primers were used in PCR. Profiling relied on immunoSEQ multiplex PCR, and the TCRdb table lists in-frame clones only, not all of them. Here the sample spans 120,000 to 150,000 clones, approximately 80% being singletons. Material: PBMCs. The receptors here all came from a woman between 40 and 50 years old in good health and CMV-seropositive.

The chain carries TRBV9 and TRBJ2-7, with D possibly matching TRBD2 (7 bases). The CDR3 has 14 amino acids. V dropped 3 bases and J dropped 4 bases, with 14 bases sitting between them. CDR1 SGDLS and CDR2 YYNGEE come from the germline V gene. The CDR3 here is CASSEGGDGYEQYF. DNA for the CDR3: TGTGCCAGCAGCGAAGGGGGGGACGGTTACGAGCAGTACTTC.

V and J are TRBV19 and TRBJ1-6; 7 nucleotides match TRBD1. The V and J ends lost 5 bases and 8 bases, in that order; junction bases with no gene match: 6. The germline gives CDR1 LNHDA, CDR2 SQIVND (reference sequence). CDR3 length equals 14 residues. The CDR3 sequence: CASSQATGHSPLHF. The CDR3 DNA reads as TGTGCCAGTAGTCAAGCGACAGGGCATTCACCCCTCCACTTT.

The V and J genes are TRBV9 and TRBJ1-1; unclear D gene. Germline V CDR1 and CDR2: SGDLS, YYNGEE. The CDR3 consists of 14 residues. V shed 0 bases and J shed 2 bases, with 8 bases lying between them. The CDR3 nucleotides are TGTGCCAGCAGCGTAGGGAGGGAAAACACTGAAGCTTTCTTT. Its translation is CASSVGRENTEAFF.

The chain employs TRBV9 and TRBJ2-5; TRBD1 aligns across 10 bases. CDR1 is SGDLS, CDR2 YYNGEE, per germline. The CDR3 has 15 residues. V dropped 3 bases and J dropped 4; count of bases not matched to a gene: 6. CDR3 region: CASSEMGQGRETQYF. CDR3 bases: TGTGCCAGCAGCGAGATGGGACAGGGGAGAGAGACCCAGTACTTC.

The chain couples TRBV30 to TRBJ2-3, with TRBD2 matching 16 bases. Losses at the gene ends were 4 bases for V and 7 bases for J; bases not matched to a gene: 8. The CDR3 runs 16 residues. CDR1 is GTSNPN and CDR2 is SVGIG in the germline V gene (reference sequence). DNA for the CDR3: TGTGCCTGGACGGGGACTAGCGGGGGGGCAGGTAATACGCAGTATTTT. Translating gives CAWTGTSGGAGNTQYF. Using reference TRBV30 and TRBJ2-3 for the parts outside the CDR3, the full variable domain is SQTIHQWPATLVQPVGSPLSLECTVEGTSNPNLYWYRQAAGRGLQLLFYSVGIGQISSEVPQNLSASRPQDRQFILSSKKLLLSDSGFYLCAWTGTSGGAGNTQYFGPGTRLTVL.

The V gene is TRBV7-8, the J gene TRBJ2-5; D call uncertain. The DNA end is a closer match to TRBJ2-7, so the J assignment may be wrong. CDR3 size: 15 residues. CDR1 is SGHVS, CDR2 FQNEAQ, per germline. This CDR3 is CASSLEAGFSYEQYF. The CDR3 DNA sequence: TGTGCCAGCAGCTTAGAGGCCGGGTTTTCATACGAGCAGTACTTC.

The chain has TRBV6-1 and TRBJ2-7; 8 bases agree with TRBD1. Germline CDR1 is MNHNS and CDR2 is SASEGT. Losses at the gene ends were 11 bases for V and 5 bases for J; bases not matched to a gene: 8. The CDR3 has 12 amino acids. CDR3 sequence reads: CAVISTGDEQYF. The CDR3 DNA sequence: TGTGCCGTCATTTCGACAGGGGACGAGCAGTACTTC.

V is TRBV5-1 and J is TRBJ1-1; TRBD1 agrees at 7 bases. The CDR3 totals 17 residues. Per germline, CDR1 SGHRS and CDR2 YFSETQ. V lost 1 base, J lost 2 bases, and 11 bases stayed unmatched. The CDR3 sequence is CASSLWVRDSLNTEAFF. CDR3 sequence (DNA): TGCGCCAGCAGCTTGTGGGTGCGGGACAGCCTTAACACTGAAGCTTTCTTT.

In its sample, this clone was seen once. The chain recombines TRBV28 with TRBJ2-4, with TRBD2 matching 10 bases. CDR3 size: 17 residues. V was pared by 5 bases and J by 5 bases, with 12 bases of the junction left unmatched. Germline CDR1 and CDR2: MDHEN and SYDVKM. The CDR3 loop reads CASSEVGLALSENIQYF. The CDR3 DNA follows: TGTGCCAGCAGTGAGGTGGGACTAGCGCTGTCCGAAAACATTCAGTACTTC.

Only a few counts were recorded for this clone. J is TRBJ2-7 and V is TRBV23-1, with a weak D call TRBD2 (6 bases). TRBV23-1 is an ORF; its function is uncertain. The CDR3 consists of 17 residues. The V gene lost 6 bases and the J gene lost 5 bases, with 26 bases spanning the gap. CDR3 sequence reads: CASRHLPPAGPYHEQYF. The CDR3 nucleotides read TGCGCCAGCAGACACCTACCCCCCGCGGGACCCTATCACGAGCAGTACTTC.

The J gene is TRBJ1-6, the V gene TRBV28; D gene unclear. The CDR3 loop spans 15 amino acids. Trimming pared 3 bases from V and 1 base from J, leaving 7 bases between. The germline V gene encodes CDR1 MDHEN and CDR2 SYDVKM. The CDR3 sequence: CASSFGVSYNSPLHF. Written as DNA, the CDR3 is TGTGCCAGCAGTTTCGGAGTTTCCTATAATTCACCCCTCCACTTT. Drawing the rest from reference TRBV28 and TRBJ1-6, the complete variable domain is DVKVTQSSRYLVKRTGEKVFLECVQDMDHENMFWYRQDPGLGLRLIYFSYDVKMKEKGDIPEGYSVSREKKERFSLILESASTNQTSMYLCASSFGVSYNSPLHFGNGTRLTVT.

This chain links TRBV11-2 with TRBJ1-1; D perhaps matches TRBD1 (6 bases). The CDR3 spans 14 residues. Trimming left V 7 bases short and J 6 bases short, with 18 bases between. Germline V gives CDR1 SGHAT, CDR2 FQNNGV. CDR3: CASNFGPQGSEAFF. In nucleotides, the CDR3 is TGTGCCAGCAACTTCGGCCCACAGGGCTCTGAAGCTTTCTTT.

CDR3 protein: CASSRDKSGGTHEQFF. CDR3 DNA: TGTGCCAGCAGCCGGGATAAGAGCGGGGGTACGCATGAGCAGTTCTTC. V and J are TRBV7-2 and TRBJ2-1; 8 bases fit TRBD2. This CDR3 comprises 16 residues. Trimming at V came to 5 bases and at J to 8 bases, leaving 14 bases not matched to a gene. Germline assignment: CDR1 SGHTA and CDR2 FQGNSA.

In DNA form, the CDR3 reads TGTGCCAGCAGCTCGAACAAAGGGGGGACTAGCGGACGACTGTACGAGCAGTACTTC. Translation: CASSSNKGGTSGRLYEQYF. The rearrangement uses TRBV7-8 and TRBJ2-7; TRBD2 agrees at 11 bases. V gave up 4 bases and J gave up 4 bases; unmatched junction bases: 18. Germline loops: CDR1 SGHVS, CDR2 FQNEAQ. CDR3 length: 19 amino acids.

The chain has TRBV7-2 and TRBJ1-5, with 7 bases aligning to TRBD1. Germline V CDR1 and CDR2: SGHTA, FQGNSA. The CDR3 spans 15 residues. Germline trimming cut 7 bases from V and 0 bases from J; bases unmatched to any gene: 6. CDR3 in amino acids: CASTLTGISNQPQHF. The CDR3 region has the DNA TGTGCCAGCACCCTGACAGGGATTAGCAATCAGCCCCAGCATTTT.

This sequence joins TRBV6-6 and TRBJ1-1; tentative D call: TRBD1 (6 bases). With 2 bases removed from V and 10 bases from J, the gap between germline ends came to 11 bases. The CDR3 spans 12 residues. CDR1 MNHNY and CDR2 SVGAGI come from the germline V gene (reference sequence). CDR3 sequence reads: CASSYPGQGAFF. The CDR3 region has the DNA TGTGCCAGCAGTTACCCGGGACAAGGAGCTTTCTTT.

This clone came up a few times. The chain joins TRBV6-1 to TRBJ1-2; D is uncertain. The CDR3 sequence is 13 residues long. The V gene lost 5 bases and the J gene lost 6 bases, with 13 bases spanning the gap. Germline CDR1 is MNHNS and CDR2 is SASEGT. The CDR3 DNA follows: TGTGCCAGCAGTTTCGAGAGTCACCATGGCTACACCTTC. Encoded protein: CASSFESHHGYTF.

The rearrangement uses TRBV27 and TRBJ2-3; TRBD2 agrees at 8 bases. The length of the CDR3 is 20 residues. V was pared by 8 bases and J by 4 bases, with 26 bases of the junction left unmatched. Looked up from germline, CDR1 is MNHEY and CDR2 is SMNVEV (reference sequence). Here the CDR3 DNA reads TGTGCCAGCGACAATGGTAACTTAGCGGGACTCTCCAGGCGGGCAGATACGCAGTATTTT. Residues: CASDNGNLAGLSRRADTQYF.

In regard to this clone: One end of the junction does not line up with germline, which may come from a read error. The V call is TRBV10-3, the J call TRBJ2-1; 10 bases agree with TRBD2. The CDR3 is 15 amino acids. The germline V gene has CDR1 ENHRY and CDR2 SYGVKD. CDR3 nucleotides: TGTGCCATCAGTGAGTCTCAAGCGGGGGGGCGGAGGTCGATCTTC. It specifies CAISESQAGGRRSIF.

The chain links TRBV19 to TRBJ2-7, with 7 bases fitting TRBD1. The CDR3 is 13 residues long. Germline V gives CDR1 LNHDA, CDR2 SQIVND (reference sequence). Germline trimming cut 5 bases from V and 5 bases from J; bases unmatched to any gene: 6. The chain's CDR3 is CASSPTGYNEQYF. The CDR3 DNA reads TGTGCCAGTAGTCCGACAGGGTACAACGAGCAGTACTTC.

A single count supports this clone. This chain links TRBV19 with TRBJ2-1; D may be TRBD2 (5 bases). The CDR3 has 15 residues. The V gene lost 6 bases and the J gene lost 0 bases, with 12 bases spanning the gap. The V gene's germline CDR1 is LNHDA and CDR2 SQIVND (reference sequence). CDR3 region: CASRKAASSYNEQFF. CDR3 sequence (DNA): TGTGCCAGTAGAAAAGCGGCAAGCTCCTACAATGAGCAGTTCTTC.

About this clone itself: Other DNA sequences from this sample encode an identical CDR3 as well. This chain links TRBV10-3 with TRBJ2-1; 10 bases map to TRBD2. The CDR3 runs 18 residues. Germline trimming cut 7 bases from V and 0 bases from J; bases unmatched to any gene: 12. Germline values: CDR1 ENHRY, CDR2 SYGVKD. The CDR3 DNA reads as TGTGCCATCACCCGGACTAGCGGTGGGTCGAGCTCCTACAATGAGCAGTTCTTC. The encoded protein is CAITRTSGGSSSYNEQFF.

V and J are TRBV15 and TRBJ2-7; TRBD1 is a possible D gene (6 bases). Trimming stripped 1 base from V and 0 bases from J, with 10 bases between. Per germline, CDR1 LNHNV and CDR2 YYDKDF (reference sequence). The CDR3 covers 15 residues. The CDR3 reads CATSRGGGTSYEQYF. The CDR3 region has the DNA TGTGCCACCAGCAGAGGAGGGGGAACCTCCTACGAGCAGTACTTC.

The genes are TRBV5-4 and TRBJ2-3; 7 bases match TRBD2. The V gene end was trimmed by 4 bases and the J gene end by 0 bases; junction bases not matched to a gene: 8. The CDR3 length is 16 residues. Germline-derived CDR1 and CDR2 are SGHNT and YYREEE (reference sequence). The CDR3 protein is CASSHERGASTDTQYF. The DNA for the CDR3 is TGTGCCAGCAGCCACGAGCGGGGTGCTAGCACAGATACGCAGTATTTT. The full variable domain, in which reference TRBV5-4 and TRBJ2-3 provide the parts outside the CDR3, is ETGVTQSPTHLIKTRGQQVTLRCSSQSGHNTVSWYQQALGQGPQFIFQYYREEENGRGNFPPRFSGLQFPNYSSELNVNALELDDSALYLCASSHERGASTDTQYFGPGTRLTVL.

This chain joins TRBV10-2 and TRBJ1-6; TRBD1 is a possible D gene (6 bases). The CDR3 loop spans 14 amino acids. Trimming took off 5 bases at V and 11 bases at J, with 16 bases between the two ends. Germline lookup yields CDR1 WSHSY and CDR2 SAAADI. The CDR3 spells CASSTTGTDTPLHF. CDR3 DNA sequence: TGCGCCAGCAGTACCACAGGGACGGACACACCCCTCCACTTT.

The CDR3 here is CASRPDSEVYYGYTF. CDR3 in DNA: TGTGCCAGCAGACCTGACAGTGAAGTGTACTATGGCTACACCTTC. The chain employs TRBV6-5 and TRBJ1-2, with D tentatively TRBD1 (5 bases). This CDR3 has 15 amino acids. Germline V lookup: CDR1 MNHEY, CDR2 SVGAGI. Trimming took 6 bases from V and 3 from J, leaving 17 bases between them.

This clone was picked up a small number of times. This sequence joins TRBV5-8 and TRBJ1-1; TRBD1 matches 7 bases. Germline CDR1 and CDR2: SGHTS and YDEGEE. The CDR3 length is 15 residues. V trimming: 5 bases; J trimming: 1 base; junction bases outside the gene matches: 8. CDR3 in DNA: TGTGCCAGCAGTCACCGAAGGACAGGGAACACTGAAGCTTTCTTT. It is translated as CASSHRRTGNTEAFF.

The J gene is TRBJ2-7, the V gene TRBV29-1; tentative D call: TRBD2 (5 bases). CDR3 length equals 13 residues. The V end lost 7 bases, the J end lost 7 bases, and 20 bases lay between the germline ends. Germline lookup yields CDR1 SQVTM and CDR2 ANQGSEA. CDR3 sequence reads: CSAEAGGAEEQYF. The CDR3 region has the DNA TGCAGCGCAGAGGCAGGCGGAGCGGAAGAGCAGTACTTC.

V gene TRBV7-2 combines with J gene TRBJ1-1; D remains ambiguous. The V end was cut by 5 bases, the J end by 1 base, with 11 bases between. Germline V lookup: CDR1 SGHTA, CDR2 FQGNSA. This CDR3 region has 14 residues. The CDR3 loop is CASSPHGPNTEAFF. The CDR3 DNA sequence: TGTGCCAGCAGCCCCCACGGTCCGAACACTGAAGCTTTCTTT.

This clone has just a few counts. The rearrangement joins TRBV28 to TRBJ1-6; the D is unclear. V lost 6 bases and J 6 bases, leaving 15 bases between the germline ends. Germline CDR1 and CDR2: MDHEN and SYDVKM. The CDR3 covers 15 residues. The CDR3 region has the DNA TGTGCCAGCAGACGTCCCCTAGACGGTAATTCACCCCTCCACTTT. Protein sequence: CASRRPLDGNSPLHF.

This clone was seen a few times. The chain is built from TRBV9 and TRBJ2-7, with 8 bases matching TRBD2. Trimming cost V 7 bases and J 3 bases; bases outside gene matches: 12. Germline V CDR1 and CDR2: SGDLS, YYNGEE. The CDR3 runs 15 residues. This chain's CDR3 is CASRGREGPYYEQYF. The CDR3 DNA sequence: TGTGCCAGCCGGGGACGGGAGGGCCCCTACTACGAGCAGTACTTC.